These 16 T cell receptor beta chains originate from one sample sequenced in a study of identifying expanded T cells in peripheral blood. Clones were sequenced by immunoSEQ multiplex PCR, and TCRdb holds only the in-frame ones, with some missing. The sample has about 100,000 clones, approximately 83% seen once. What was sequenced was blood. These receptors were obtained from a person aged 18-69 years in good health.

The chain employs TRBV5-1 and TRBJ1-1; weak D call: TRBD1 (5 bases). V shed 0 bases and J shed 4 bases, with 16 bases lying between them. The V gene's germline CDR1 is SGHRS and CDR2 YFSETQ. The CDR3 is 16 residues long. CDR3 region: CASSLVAVPGITEAFF. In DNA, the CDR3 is TGCGCCAGCAGCTTGGTAGCGGTCCCAGGGATCACTGAAGCTTTCTTT.

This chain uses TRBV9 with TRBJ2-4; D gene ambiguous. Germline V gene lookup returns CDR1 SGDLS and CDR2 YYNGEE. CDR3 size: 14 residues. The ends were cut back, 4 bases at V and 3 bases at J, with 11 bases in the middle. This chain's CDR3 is CASSLRSDKNIQYF. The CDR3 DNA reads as TGTGCCAGCAGCTTACGGTCTGACAAAAACATTCAGTACTTC.

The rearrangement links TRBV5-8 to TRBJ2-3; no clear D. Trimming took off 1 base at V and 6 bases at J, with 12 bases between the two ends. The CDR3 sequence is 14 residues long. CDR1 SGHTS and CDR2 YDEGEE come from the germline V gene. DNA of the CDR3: TGTGCCAGCAGCTTGCGAGAAGGCTTGGATACGCAGTATTTT. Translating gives CASSLREGLDTQYF.

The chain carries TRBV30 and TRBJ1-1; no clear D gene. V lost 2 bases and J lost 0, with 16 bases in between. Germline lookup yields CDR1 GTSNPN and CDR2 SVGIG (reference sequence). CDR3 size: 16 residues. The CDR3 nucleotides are TGTGCCTGGAGTCCATCCCTATTGGTGTTGAACACTGAAGCTTTCTTT. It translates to CAWSPSLLVLNTEAFF.

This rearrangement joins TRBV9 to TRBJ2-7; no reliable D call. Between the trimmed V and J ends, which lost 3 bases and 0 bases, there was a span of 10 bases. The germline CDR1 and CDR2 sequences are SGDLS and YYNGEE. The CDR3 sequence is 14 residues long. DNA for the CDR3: TGTGCCAGCAGCGCCCTTCAGAGCTCCTACGAGCAGTACTTC. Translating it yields CASSALQSSYEQYF.

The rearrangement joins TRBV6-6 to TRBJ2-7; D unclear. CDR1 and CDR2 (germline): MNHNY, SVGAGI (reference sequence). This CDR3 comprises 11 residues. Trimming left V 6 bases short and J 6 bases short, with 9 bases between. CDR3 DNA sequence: TGTGCCAGCAGGACGTCTGGCGAGCAGTACTTC. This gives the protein CASRTSGEQYF.

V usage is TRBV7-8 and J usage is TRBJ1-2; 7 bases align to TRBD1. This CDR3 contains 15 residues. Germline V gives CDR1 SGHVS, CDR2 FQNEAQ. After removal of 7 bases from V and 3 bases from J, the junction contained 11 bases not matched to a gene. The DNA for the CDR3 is TGTGCCAGCACGAAACAGGGGAGGAGTGACTATGGCTACACCTTC. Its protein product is CASTKQGRSDYGYTF.

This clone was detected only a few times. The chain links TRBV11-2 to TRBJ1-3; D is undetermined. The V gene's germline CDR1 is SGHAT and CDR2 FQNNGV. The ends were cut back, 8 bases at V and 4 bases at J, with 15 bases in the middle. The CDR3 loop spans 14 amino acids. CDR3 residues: CASASVPGGNTIYF. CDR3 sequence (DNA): TGTGCCAGCGCTAGCGTCCCTGGGGGAAACACCATATATTTT.

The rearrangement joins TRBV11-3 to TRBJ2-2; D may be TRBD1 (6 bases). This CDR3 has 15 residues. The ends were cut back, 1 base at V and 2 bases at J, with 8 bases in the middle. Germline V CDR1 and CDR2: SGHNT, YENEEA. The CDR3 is CASSLGTANTGELFF. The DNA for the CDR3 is TGTGCCAGCAGCTTAGGGACAGCTAACACCGGGGAGCTGTTTTTT.

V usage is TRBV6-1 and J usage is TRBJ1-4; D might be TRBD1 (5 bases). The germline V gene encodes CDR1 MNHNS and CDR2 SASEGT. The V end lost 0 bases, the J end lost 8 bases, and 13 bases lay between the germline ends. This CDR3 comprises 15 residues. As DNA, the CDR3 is TGTGCCAGCAGTGAAGCGAGACAGTATAGAGAAAAACTGTTTTTT. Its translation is CASSEARQYREKLFF.

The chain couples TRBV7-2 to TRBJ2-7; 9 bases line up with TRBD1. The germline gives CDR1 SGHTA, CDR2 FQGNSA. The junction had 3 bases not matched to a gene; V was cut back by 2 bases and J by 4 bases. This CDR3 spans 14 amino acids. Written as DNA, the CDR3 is TGTGCCAGCAGCTTATTACAGGGGGCTTACGAGCAGTACTTC. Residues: CASSLLQGAYEQYF.

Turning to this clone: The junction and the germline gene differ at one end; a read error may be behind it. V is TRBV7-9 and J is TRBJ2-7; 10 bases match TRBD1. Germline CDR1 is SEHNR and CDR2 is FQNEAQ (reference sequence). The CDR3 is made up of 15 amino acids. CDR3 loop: CASSLRQGASDEQYF. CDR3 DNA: TGTGCCAGCAGCCTGAGACAGGGGGCCTCCGACGAGCAGTACTTC.

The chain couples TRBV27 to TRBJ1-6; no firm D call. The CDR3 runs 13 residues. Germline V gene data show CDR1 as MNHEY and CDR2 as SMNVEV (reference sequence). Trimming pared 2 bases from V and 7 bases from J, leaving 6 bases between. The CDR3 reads CASSLNENSPLHF. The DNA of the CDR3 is TGTGCCAGCAGTTTAAACGAGAATTCACCCCTCCACTTT.

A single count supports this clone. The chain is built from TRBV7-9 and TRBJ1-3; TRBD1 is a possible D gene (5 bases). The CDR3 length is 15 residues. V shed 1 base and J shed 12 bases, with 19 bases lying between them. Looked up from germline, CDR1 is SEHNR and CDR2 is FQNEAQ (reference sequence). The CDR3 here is CASSLGGVGSYSIYF. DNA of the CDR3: TGTGCCAGCAGCTTAGGAGGGGTTGGTTCCTACAGCATATATTTT.

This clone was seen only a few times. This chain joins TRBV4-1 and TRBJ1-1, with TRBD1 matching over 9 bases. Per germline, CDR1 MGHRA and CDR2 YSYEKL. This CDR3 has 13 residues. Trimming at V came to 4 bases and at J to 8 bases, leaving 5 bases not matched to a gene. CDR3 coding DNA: TGCGCCAGCAGCCCGAGGACAGGGGAGGAAGCTTTCTTT. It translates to CASSPRTGEEAFF.

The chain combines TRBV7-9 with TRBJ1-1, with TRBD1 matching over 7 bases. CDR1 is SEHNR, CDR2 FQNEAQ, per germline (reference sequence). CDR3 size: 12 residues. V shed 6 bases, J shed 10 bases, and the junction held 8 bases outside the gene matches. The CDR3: CASSGDREGAFF. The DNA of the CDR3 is TGTGCCAGCAGTGGAGACAGGGAGGGAGCTTTCTTT.